This T cell receptor beta chain is drawn from a study of cytomegalovirus exposure and HLA in healthy donors. Germline lookup yields CDR1 SNHLY and CDR2 FYNNEI. This CDR3 spans 15 amino acids. V lost 6 bases and J 1 base, leaving 15 bases between the germline ends. A multiplex PCR was run with 60 Vbeta primers and 13 Jbeta primers. Produced via immunoSEQ multiplex PCR; TCRdb's table is partial and in-frame only. Among around 140,000 clones, 50% to 75% were seen once, and the ten largest hold about 2.6%. Study-level results: As a later analysis showed, a missense DCLRE1C variant was linked to trimming of TCR beta V- and J-genes. In a later analysis, across HLA loci, associated TCR counts were highest for DRB1, lowest for HLA-C. Most sequenced TCRs were rare (though some public TCRs occurred in many donors).

This clone was recorded a few times. The antigen is undetermined. The TCR originated in a woman in her thirties or forties in good health and CMV-seronegative. Sequences were obtained from PBMCs. The V call is TRBV2, the J call TRBJ1-1, with a weak D call TRBD1 (6 bases). The CDR3 here is CASSPEGTPNTEAFF. The DNA of the CDR3 is TGTGCCAGCAGCCCTGAGGGGACACCGAACACTGAAGCTTTCTTT. The full variable domain, completed using reference TRBV2 and TRBJ1-1, is EPEVTQTPSHQVTQMGQEVILRCVPISNHLYFYWYRQILGQKVEFLVSFYNNEISEKSEIFDDQFSVERPDGSNFTLKIRSTKLEDSAMYFCASSPEGTPNTEAFFGQGTRLTVV.